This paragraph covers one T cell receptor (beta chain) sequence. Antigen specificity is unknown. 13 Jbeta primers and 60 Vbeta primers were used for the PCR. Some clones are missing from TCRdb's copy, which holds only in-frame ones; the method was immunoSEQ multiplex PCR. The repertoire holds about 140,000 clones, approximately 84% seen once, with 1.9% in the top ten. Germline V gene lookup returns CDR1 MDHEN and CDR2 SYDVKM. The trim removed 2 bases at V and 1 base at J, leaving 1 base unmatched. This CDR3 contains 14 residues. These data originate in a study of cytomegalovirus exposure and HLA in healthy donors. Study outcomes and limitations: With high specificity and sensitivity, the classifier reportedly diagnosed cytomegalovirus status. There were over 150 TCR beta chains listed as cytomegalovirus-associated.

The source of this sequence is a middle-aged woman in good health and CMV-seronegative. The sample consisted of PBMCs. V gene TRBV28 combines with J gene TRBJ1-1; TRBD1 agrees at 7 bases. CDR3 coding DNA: TGTGCCAGCAGTTTACCAGGGGGGAACACTGAAGCTTTCTTT. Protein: CASSLPGGNTEAFF. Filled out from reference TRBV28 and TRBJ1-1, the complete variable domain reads DVKVTQSSRYLVKRTGEKVFLECVQDMDHENMFWYRQDPGLGLRLIYFSYDVKMKEKGDIPEGYSVSREKKERFSLILESASTNQTSMYLCASSLPGGNTEAFFGQGTRLTVV.